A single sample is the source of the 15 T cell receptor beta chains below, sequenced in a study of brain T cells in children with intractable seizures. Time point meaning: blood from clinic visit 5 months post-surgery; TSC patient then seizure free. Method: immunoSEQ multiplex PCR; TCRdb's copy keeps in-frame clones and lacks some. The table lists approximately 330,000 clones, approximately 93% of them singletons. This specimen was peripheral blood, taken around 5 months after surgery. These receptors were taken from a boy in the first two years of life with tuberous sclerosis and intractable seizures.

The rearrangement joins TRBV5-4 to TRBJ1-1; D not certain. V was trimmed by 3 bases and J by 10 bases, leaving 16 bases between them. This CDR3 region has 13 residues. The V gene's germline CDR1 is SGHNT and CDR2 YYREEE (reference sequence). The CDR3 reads CASSSYKGAVAFF. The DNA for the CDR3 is TGTGCCAGCAGCTCCTATAAGGGCGCAGTAGCTTTCTTT.

The CDR3 nucleotides read TGCGCCAGCAGTGATACCTTTGGGGGAACCTATGGCTACACCTTC. The encoded protein is CASSDTFGGTYGYTF. The chain combines TRBV10-1 with TRBJ1-2; the D gene is possibly TRBD1 (5 bases). Per the germline V gene, CDR1 is WNHNN and CDR2 is SYGVQD (reference sequence). CDR3 length: 15 amino acids. V was shortened by 3 bases and J by 4 bases, with 15 bases between the two germline ends.

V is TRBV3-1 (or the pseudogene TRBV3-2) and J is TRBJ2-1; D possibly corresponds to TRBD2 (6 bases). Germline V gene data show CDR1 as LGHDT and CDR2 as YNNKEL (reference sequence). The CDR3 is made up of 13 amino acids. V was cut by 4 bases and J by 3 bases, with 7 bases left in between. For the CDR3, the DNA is TGTGCCAGCAGCCCGGGGGACTACAATGAGCAGTTCTTC. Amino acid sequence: CASSPGDYNEQFF.

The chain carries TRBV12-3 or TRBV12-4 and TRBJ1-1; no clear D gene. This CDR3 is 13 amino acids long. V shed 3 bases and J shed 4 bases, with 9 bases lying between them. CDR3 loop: CASSFSMPTEAFF. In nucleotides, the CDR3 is TGTGCCAGCAGTTTTTCCATGCCCACTGAAGCTTTCTTT.

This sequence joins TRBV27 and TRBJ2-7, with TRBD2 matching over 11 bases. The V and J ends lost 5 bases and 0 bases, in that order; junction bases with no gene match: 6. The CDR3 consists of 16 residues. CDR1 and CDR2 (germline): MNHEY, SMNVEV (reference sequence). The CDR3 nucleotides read TGTGCCAGCAGTCCGATAGCGGGAGGGAGCTCCTACGAGCAGTACTTC. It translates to CASSPIAGGSSYEQYF.

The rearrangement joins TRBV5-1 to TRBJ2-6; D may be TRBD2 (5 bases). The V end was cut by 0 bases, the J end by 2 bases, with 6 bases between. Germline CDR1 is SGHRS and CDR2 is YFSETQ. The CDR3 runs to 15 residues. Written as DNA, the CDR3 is TGCGCCAGCAGCTTGGGGGGAGCTGGGGCCAACGTCCTGACTTTC. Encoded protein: CASSLGGAGANVLTF.

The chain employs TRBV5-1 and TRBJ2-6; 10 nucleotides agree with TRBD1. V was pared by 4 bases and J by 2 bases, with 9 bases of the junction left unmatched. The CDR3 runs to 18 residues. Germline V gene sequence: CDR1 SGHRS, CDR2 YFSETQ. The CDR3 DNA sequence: TGCGCCAGCAGCCCCGGCCCTGGACAGGGGGCTGGGGCCAACGTCCTGACTTTC. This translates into CASSPGPGQGAGANVLTF. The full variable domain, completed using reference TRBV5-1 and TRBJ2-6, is KAGVTQTPRYLIKTRGQQVTLSCSPISGHRSVSWYQQTPGQGLQFLFEYFSETQRNKGNFPGRFSGRQFSNSRSEMNVSTLELGDSALYLCASSPGPGQGAGANVLTFGAGSRLTVL.

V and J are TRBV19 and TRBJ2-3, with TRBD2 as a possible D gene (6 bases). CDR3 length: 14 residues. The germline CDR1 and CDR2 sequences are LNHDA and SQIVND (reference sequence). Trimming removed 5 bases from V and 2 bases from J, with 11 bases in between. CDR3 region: CASSQTSITDTQYF. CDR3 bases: TGTGCCAGTAGTCAGACTAGTATCACAGATACGCAGTATTTT.

CDR3: CASSPWRGTTPLHF. The CDR3 coding sequence is TGTGCCAGCAGTCCATGGAGAGGGACTACACCCCTCCACTTT. This rearrangement joins TRBV28 to TRBJ1-6, with D possibly TRBD1 on 5 matching bases. There are 14 residues in the CDR3. The V end was cut by 5 bases, the J end by 11 bases, with 16 bases between. Germline CDR1 and CDR2: MDHEN and SYDVKM.

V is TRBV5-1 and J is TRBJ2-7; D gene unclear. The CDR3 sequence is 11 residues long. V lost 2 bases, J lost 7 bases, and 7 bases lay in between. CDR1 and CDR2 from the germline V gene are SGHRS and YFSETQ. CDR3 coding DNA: TGCGCCAGCAGCTTCGGCGAAGAGCAGTACTTC. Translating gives CASSFGEEQYF.

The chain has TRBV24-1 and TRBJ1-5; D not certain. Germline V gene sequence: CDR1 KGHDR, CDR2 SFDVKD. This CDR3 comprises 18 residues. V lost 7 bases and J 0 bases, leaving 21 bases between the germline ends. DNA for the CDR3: TGTGCCACCAGCAGATCACCTTCGGCAGGCAATAGCAATCAGCCCCAGCATTTT. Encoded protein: CATSRSPSAGNSNQPQHF.

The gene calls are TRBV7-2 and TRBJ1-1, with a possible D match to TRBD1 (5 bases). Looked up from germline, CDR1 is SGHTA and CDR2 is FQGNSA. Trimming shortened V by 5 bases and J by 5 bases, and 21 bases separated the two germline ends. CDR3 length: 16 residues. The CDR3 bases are TGTGCCAGCAGCGGATATCTGAGGGGCGCGGGGACTGAAGCTTTCTTT. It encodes CASSGYLRGAGTEAFF.

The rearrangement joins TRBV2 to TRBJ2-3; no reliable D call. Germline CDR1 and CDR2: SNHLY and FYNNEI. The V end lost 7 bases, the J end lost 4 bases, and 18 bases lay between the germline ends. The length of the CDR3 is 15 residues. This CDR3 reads CASKGPLDRADTQYF. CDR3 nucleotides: TGTGCCAGCAAAGGCCCTCTCGACCGGGCAGATACGCAGTATTTT.

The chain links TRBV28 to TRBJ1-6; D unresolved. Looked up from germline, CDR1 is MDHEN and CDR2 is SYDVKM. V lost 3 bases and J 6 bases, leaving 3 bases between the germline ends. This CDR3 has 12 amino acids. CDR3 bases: TGTGCCAGCAGTTTCTCTAATTCACCCCTCCACTTT. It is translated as CASSFSNSPLHF.

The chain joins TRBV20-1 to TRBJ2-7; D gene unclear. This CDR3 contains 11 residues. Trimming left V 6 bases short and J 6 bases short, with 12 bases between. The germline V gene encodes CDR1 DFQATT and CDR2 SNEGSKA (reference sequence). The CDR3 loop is CSAIRDGEQYF. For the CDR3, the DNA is TGCAGTGCGATTAGAGACGGCGAGCAGTACTTC.